One sample yielded the 20 T cell receptor beta chains listed below, sequenced in a study of blood T cell repertoires in COVID-19. Assay: immunoSEQ multiplex PCR; the TCRdb copy retains only in-frame clones and omits some. Among about 140,000 clones listed, approximately 85% were seen once. The sequenced sample consisted of peripheral blood. Receptors were obtained from a woman older than 75 with acute or convalescent COVID-19.

This clone was counted a few times. V usage is TRBV28 and J usage is TRBJ2-5; D is possibly TRBD1 (6 bases). The length of the CDR3 is 15 residues. Germline CDR1 MDHEN, CDR2 SYDVKM. Trimming removed 2 bases from V and 4 bases from J, with 14 bases in between. For the CDR3, the DNA is TGTGCCAGCAGTTTACAACAGGGTGGAGGAGAGACCCAGTACTTC. This sequence encodes CASSLQQGGGETQYF.

The gene calls are TRBV5-8 and TRBJ2-5; 8 bases are shared with TRBD1. Trimming at V came to 4 bases and at J to 5 bases, leaving 4 bases not matched to a gene. CDR1 and CDR2 (germline): SGHTS, YDEGEE. The CDR3 sequence is 13 residues long. CDR3 sequence: CASSRTGMETQYF. The DNA for the CDR3 is TGTGCCAGCAGCCGGACAGGGATGGAGACCCAGTACTTC.

The J gene is TRBJ1-2, the V gene TRBV27, with a tentative D call TRBD1 (5 bases). Deletions cut 2 bases from V and 5 bases from J, with 12 bases between. Germline assignment: CDR1 MNHEY and CDR2 SMNVEV (reference sequence). This CDR3 is 14 amino acids long. The CDR3 is CASSLRPGGYGYTF. The CDR3, as DNA: TGTGCCAGCAGTTTACGACCTGGGGGGTATGGCTACACCTTC.

J is TRBJ2-5 and V is TRBV21-1; the table's D gene call, TRBD1, was not cross checked with the DNA. TRBV21-1 is designated a pseudogene. There are 14 residues in the CDR3. CDR3 bases: TGTGCCAGCGGACCGGGACAGGGTCGCGAGACCCAGTACTTC. Its protein is CASGPGQGRETQYF.

This clone was seen once. CDR3 protein: CASSQWSSKNIQYF. The CDR3 region has the DNA TGTGCCAGCAGCCAGTGGAGTTCTAAAAACATTCAGTACTTC. The chain carries TRBV3-1 (or the pseudogene TRBV3-2) and TRBJ2-4; D ambiguous. Looked up from germline, CDR1 is LGHDT and CDR2 is YNNKEL (reference sequence). The CDR3 has 14 amino acids. Trimming stripped 3 bases from V and 4 bases from J, with 10 bases between.

This clone was seen only a few times. The V gene is TRBV7-9, the J gene TRBJ1-2; unclear D gene. Germline V lookup: CDR1 SEHNR, CDR2 FQNEAQ (reference sequence). The CDR3 is 15 amino acids. V shed 3 bases and J shed 2 bases, with 13 bases lying between them. The CDR3 DNA reads as TGTGCCAGCAGCTTCTCCCGGGTAGGAAACTATGGCTACACCTTC. This encodes CASSFSRVGNYGYTF.

This chain uses TRBV6-1 with TRBJ2-3; D is ambiguous. Germline lookup yields CDR1 MNHNS and CDR2 SASEGT. The V end was cut by 10 bases, the J end by 0 bases, with 17 bases between. The CDR3 extends over 15 amino acids. CDR3 amino acids: CATSEASGSTDTQYF. CDR3 coding DNA: TGTGCCACTAGTGAAGCGTCCGGGAGCACAGATACGCAGTATTTT.

In this sample, this clone turned up a few times. V and J are TRBV7-8 and TRBJ1-1; D gene ambiguous. The CDR3 runs to 13 residues. Between the trimmed V and J ends, which lost 5 bases and 3 bases, there was a span of 10 bases. Germline-derived CDR1 and CDR2 are SGHVS and FQNEAQ. The CDR3 sequence is CASSPQVYTEAFF. CDR3 DNA: TGTGCCAGCAGCCCGCAGGTCTACACTGAAGCTTTCTTT.

This chain links TRBV18 with TRBJ1-2; 8 bases agree with TRBD1. The V gene's germline CDR1 is KGHSH and CDR2 LQKENI. The V segment lost 5 bases and the J segment 6 bases; nucleotides outside the gene matches: 8. The length of the CDR3 is 14 residues. DNA of the CDR3: TGTGCCAGCTCAATTGGGACAGGCAACGATGGCTACACCTTC. Protein: CASSIGTGNDGYTF.

This chain joins TRBV24-1 and TRBJ1-2; tentative D call: TRBD1 (6 bases). Germline values: CDR1 KGHDR, CDR2 SFDVKD. This CDR3 contains 15 residues. The V gene lost 3 bases and the J gene lost 4 bases, with 14 bases spanning the gap. CDR3 protein: CATSDHTGPGYGYTF. Written as DNA, the CDR3 is TGTGCCACCAGTGATCATACAGGGCCCGGCTATGGCTACACCTTC.

The rearrangement links TRBV3-1 (or the pseudogene TRBV3-2) to TRBJ2-5; 7 nucleotides agree with TRBD1. This CDR3 region has 15 residues. The V segment lost 2 bases and the J segment 5 bases; nucleotides outside the gene matches: 8. The germline V gene encodes CDR1 LGHDT and CDR2 YNNKEL (reference sequence). The CDR3 nucleotides are TGTGCCAGCAGCCAAATGACAGGGATGTTTGAGACCCAGTACTTC. It codes for CASSQMTGMFETQYF.

The V gene is TRBV5-1, the J gene TRBJ2-1, with D hard to call. Germline values: CDR1 SGHRS, CDR2 YFSETQ. The CDR3 contains 15 residues. Trimming took off 4 bases at V and 1 base at J, with 12 bases between the two ends. DNA of the CDR3: TGCGCCAGCAGCGATCATTTACTGTCCTACAATGAGCAGTTCTTC. Translating it yields CASSDHLLSYNEQFF.

The chain uses TRBV6-1 and TRBJ1-5; D is unresolved. V gave up 2 bases and J gave up 0 bases, with 11 bases separating them. The CDR3 runs 16 residues. The germline V gene encodes CDR1 MNHNS and CDR2 SASEGT. The CDR3 DNA is TGTGCCAGCAGTGAATTGGCGGGCTATAGCAATCAGCCCCAGCATTTT. Protein product: CASSELAGYSNQPQHF.

The chain combines TRBV6-1 with TRBJ2-3; D is uncertain. The CDR3 loop spans 17 amino acids. The ends were cut back, 2 bases at V and 0 bases at J, with 15 bases in the middle. The germline CDR1 and CDR2 sequences are MNHNS and SASEGT. The DNA for the CDR3 is TGTGCCAGCAGTGAAATGAGGATACCGACTAGCACAGATACGCAGTATTTT. Residues: CASSEMRIPTSTDTQYF.

The rearrangement uses TRBV2 and TRBJ2-7, with TRBD2 matching over 9 bases. This CDR3 has 15 amino acids. Per the germline V gene, CDR1 is SNHLY and CDR2 is FYNNEI. The J segment lost 2 bases and the V segment lost 7 bases, leaving 9 bases of the junction unmatched. In DNA, the CDR3 is TGTGCCAGCACCGAATGGCGCGGGGGGGCCTACGAGCAGTACTTC. Residues: CASTEWRGGAYEQYF.

The CDR3 region has the DNA TGTGCCAGCAGCTTGAGAGGAGAGACCCAGTACTTC. It is translated as CASSLRGETQYF. The gene calls are TRBV5-5 and TRBJ2-5; D gene unclear. There are 12 residues in the CDR3. Germline V CDR1 and CDR2: SGHKS, YYEKEE (reference sequence). The V and J ends lost 1 base and 4 bases respectively, with 5 bases between them.

Only a few counts were recorded for this clone. V gene TRBV3-1 (or the pseudogene TRBV3-2) combines with J gene TRBJ2-5; 7 bases align to TRBD2. Germline CDR1 and CDR2: LGHDT and YNNKEL (reference sequence). This CDR3 has 14 amino acids. Unmatched junction bases numbered 4, after V lost 5 bases and J lost 1 base. The CDR3, as DNA: TGTGCCAGCAGCTTCCGGGGGGTCCAAGAGACCCAGTACTTC. Its translation: CASSFRGVQETQYF.

V gene TRBV27 combines with J gene TRBJ2-3, with 7 bases identical to TRBD1. J gave up 2 bases and V 4 bases, and 6 bases lay outside the gene matches. Germline V gene data show CDR1 as MNHEY and CDR2 as SMNVEV (reference sequence). The CDR3 sequence is 15 residues long. CDR3 loop: CASSYRDRYTDTQYF. The CDR3 DNA follows: TGTGCCAGCAGTTACCGGGACAGATACACAGATACGCAGTATTTT.

This CDR3 is CASSQGIMQPQHF. In DNA form, the CDR3 reads TGTGCCAGCAGCCAGGGTATCATGCAGCCCCAGCATTTT. The gene calls are TRBV6-5 and TRBJ1-5, with D possibly being TRBD1 (5 bases). In germline, CDR1 is MNHEY, CDR2 SVGAGI. Trimming took off 6 bases at V and 7 bases at J, with 13 bases between the two ends. The CDR3 runs to 13 residues.

The chain uses TRBV2 and TRBJ1-2, with 7 bases matching TRBD1. CDR1 is SNHLY, CDR2 FYNNEI, per germline. With V trimmed by 8 bases and J by 2 bases, 11 bases remained unmatched. This CDR3 spans 15 amino acids. Here the CDR3 reads CASWDSISVNYGYTF. The CDR3 DNA reads TGTGCCAGCTGGGACAGTATATCTGTCAACTATGGCTACACCTTC.